These T cell receptor beta chains were read from a single sample in a study of cytomegalovirus exposure and HLA in healthy donors. Clones were sequenced by immunoSEQ multiplex PCR, and TCRdb holds only the in-frame ones, with some missing. The sample consists of roughly 100,000 clones, 75% to 90% of them appearing once. Sequencing was performed on PBMCs. These receptors were taken from a man under 40 in good health and CMV-seropositive. CDR3s include the opening cysteine and the closing phenylalanine or tryptophan. A D gene is named only where the DNA matches it firmly. Rows may omit the clone size; those that give it use once, few, many or a size class.

D gene,J gene,clone size,V gene,CDR3 protein,CDR3 DNA
TRBD2,TRBJ2-5,.,TRBV6-5,CASSYLTSRETQYF,TGTGCCAGCAGTTACCTGACTAGCCGGGAGACCCAGTACTTC
.,TRBJ1-2,.,TRBV7-8,CASSQGRQPYGYTF,TGTGCCAGCAGCCAGGGGAGACAGCCTTATGGCTACACCTTC
.,TRBJ1-4,once,TRBV18,CASSPLDQDKTTNEKLFF,TGTGCCAGCTCCCCACTAGATCAAGACAAGACAACTAATGAAAAACTGTTTTTT
TRBD1,TRBJ2-5,.,TRBV7-9,CASSRTGVKETQYF,TGTGCCAGCAGCCGGACAGGGGTAAAAGAGACCCAGTACTTC
TRBD2,TRBJ2-7,.,TRBV7-2,CASKGGSYEQYF,TGTGCCAGCAAGGGAGGGTCCTACGAGCAGTACTTC
TRBD2,TRBJ2-2,few,TRBV2,CATSGSGGFANTGELFF,TGTGCCACCTCCGGGAGCGGGGGTTTCGCGAACACCGGGGAGCTGTTTTTT
TRBD2,TRBJ2-5,.,TRBV7-2,CASSLEERGGLKETQYF,TGTGCCAGCAGCTTAGAGGAGCGGGGGGGACTCAAAGAGACCCAGTACTTC
.,TRBJ1-4,.,TRBV1,CTSSPRPSRTENNEKLFF,TGCACCAGCAGCCCACGCCCAAGCAGGACAGAAAATAATGAAAAACTGTTTTTT
.,TRBJ2-7,.,TRBV18,CASSPDIPGEQYF,TGTGCCAGCTCCCCCGACATACCAGGGGAGCAGTACTTC
TRBD2,TRBJ2-3,.,TRBV15,CATSSQRGAADTQYF,TGTGCCACCAGCTCCCAGCGGGGGGCAGCAGATACGCAGTATTTT
TRBD2,TRBJ2-1,once,TRBV6-4,CASSAIWGGGSKNEQFF,TGTGCCAGCAGCGCCATCTGGGGCGGGGGAAGTAAGAATGAGCAGTTCTTC